A selection of T cell receptor beta chains follows, all from one sample in a study of cytomegalovirus exposure and HLA in healthy donors. Sequencing used immunoSEQ multiplex PCR; TCRdb keeps in-frame clones, though not all of them. Among about 170,000 clones listed, about four fifths were seen once. Sequences were obtained from PBMCs. These receptors came from a man between 18 and 35 years old in good health and CMV-seronegative. The CDR3 runs from the conserved cysteine through the conserved F or W. D genes are given only for firm matches. Rows give clone size only sometimes, using once, few, many, or a class for an expanded clone.

cdr3_aa	cdr3_nt	clone_size	j_call	d_call	v_call	cdr3_length
CASSLAQEFYGYTF	TGTGCCAGCAGTTTGGCTCAGGAATTTTATGGCTACACCTTC	-	TRBJ1-2	-	TRBV28	14
CASSIGGGITEAFF	TGTGCCAGTAGTATTGGCGGGGGGATCACTGAAGCTTTCTTT	few	TRBJ1-1	-	TRBV19	14
CASSQLTGPGELFF	TGCGCCAGCAGCCAGTTGACAGGGCCCGGGGAGCTGTTTTTT	-	TRBJ2-2	TRBD1	TRBV4-3	14
CASSLSSGVGEKLFF	TGTGCCAGCAGCTTATCGTCAGGGGTCGGTGAAAAACTGTTTTTT	-	TRBJ1-4	-	TRBV7-8	15
CASQERNTGELFF	TGTGCCAGTCAAGAGAGGAACACCGGGGAGCTGTTTTTT	once	TRBJ2-2	-	TRBV9	13
CASSSDNSGNTIYF	TGTGCCAGTAGTAGTGACAACTCTGGAAACACCATATATTTT	-	TRBJ1-3	-	TRBV19	14
CASRRTGEGYTF	TGTGCCAGCAGAAGGACAGGAGAAGGCTACACCTTC	-	TRBJ1-2	TRBD1	TRBV6-5	12
CAISESTTGVYNEQFF	TGTGCCATCAGTGAGTCCACAACAGGGGTCTACAATGAGCAGTTCTTC	-	TRBJ2-1	TRBD1	TRBV10-3	16
CASSMPGQGEKKQFF	TGTGCCAGCAGCATGCCTGGACAGGGGGAAAAAAAACAGTTCTTC	once	TRBJ2-1	TRBD1	TRBV5-6	15
CSSSLLSQAGNTIYF	TGTTCCAGCAGCTTATTGAGTCAGGCGGGAAACACCATATATTTT	-	TRBJ1-3	-	TRBV7-9	15
CASSPGLAGETQYF	TGTGCCAGCTCACCTGGACTCGCCGGGGAGACCCAGTACTTC	-	TRBJ2-5	-	TRBV18	14
CASSSLGQGTDTQYF	TGTGCCAGCAGCTCCCTGGGACAGGGGACAGATACGCAGTATTTT	-	TRBJ2-3	TRBD1	TRBV27	15
CAWMPPSGRGGIF	TGTGCCTGGATGCCACCCTCCGGCCGCGGGGGGATCTTC	-	TRBJ2-1	TRBD2	TRBV30	13
CASSLGTGGEQYF	TGTGCCAGCAGCTTAGGAACAGGGGGCGAGCAGTACTTC	-	TRBJ2-7	TRBD1	TRBV7-9	13
CAWSGLRPEQYF	TGTGCCTGGAGTGGGTTGCGCCCTGAGCAGTATTTT	-	TRBJ2-3	-	TRBV30	12
CSVETRLVGDGYTF	TGCAGCGTTGAAACCCGGCTGGTGGGAGATGGCTACACCTTC	-	TRBJ1-2	-	TRBV29-1	14
CASSYVGTSGVHNEQFF	TGTGCCAGCAGCTACGTGGGGACTAGCGGGGTCCACAATGAGCAGTTCTTC	-	TRBJ2-1	TRBD2	TRBV7-9	17
CASRRVAAVSGNTIYF	TGTGCCAGCAGACGCGTCGCCGCGGTCTCTGGAAACACCATATATTTT	-	TRBJ1-3	-	TRBV7-9	16
CASGPQGSTNNQPQHF	TGTGCCAGCGGGCCACAGGGGTCGACGAACAATCAGCCCCAGCATTTT	-	TRBJ1-5	TRBD1	TRBV2	16
CASGQGGNQPQHF	TGTGCTAGTGGACAGGGGGGGAATCAGCCCCAGCATTTT	-	TRBJ1-5	TRBD1	TRBV12-5	13
CSSSSPRDEQYF	TGTTCCAGCAGCTCACCACGCGACGAGCAGTACTTC	-	TRBJ2-7	-	TRBV7-9	12
CASSLAFTDTQYF	TGTGCCAGCAGCTTAGCCTTCACAGATACGCAGTATTTT	-	TRBJ2-3	-	TRBV7-2	13
CASSLDSLAGGTDTQYF	TGTGCCAGCAGCTTAGATAGTCTAGCGGGGGGCACAGATACGCAGTATTTT	-	TRBJ2-3	TRBD2	TRBV7-8	17
CASSQVEGGTTQYF	TGTGCCAGCAGTCAGGTTGAGGGGGGGACTACGCAGTATTTT	-	TRBJ2-3	-	TRBV6-1	14
CASGIQGGGYTF	TGTGCCAGCGGAATACAGGGAGGGGGCTACACCTTC	-	TRBJ1-2	-	TRBV6-5	12
CASSRAGVNGTQYF	TGTGCCAGCAGCAGGGCAGGGGTGAATGGTACGCAGTATTTT	-	TRBJ2-3	-	TRBV21-1	14
CASSFPSTTSGGIYEQYF	TGTGCCAGCAGCTTCCCTTCTACGACTAGCGGGGGGATCTACGAGCAGTACTTC	-	TRBJ2-7	TRBD2	TRBV7-9	18
CASSLLLVAVNTGELFF	TGTGCCAGCAGTTTACTCTTAGTAGCGGTGAACACCGGGGAGCTGTTTTTT	-	TRBJ2-2	-	TRBV28	17
CSVEDPSGQALITDTQYF	TGCAGCGTTGAAGATCCGTCAGGGCAGGCCCTTATCACAGATACGCAGTATTTT	-	TRBJ2-3	-	TRBV29-1	18
CASSSGLAGVQSSYNEQFF	TGCGCCAGCAGCTCAGGACTAGCGGGAGTGCAAAGCTCCTACAATGAGCAGTTCTTC	-	TRBJ2-1	TRBD2	TRBV5-1	19
CAISDTSGVSSYNEQFF	TGTGCCATCAGTGACACTAGCGGGGTGAGCTCCTACAATGAGCAGTTCTTC	-	TRBJ2-1	TRBD2	TRBV10-3	17
CASSLDLQGAEAFF	TGTGCCAGCAGTCTAGACCTCCAGGGGGCTGAAGCTTTCTTT	few	TRBJ1-1	TRBD1	TRBV6-6	14
CASSDYRGPWPQHF	TGTGCCAGCAGTGACTACAGGGGCCCATGGCCCCAGCATTTT	-	TRBJ1-5	TRBD1	TRBV6-5	14
CASSPPARNTEAFF	TGCGCCAGCAGCCCCCCCGCGCGGAACACTGAAGCTTTCTTT	-	TRBJ1-1	-	TRBV4-1	14
CASSFYKAREQFF	TGCGCCAGCAGCTTCTATAAAGCGAGAGAGCAGTTCTTC	-	TRBJ2-1	-	TRBV4-3	13
CASTYGTPPVAQYF	TGTGCCAGCACCTACGGGACACCCCCCGTGGCCCAGTACTTC	-	TRBJ2-5	-	TRBV6-5	14
CSVKKREYNEQFF	TGCAGCGTTAAAAAAAGGGAGTACAATGAGCAGTTCTTC	-	TRBJ2-1	-	TRBV29-1	13
CASSLAVNSFSGANVLTF	TGTGCCAGCAGCTTAGCGGTCAACTCATTTTCTGGGGCCAACGTCCTGACTTTC	-	TRBJ2-6	-	TRBV7-8	18
CASSEATGRGAGQTQYF	TGTGCCAGCAGTGAAGCGACAGGGCGGGGGGCCGGTCAGACCCAGTACTTC	-	TRBJ2-5	-	TRBV6-1	17
CASSLEPTDTQYF	TGCGCCAGCAGCTTGGAGCCCACAGATACGCAGTATTTT	-	TRBJ2-3	-	TRBV5-1	13
CASTLRGESYGYTF	TGTGCCAGTACACTAAGAGGCGAAAGCTATGGCTACACCTTC	-	TRBJ1-2	-	TRBV2	14
CASSSWTSGVITDTQYF	TGTGCCAGCAGTTCATGGACTAGCGGGGTTATCACAGATACGCAGTATTTT	-	TRBJ2-3	TRBD2	TRBV27	17
CASSSPGLAFTDTQYF	TGTGCCAGCAGCTCTCCGGGACTAGCATTTACAGATACGCAGTATTTT	-	TRBJ2-3	TRBD2	TRBV11-3	16
CASSLESQNIQYF	TGTGCCAGCAGCTTAGAATCTCAAAACATTCAGTACTTC	-	TRBJ2-4	-	TRBV11-2	13